A single sample is the source of the 10 T cell receptor beta chains below, sequenced in a study of T cell responses to AZD1222 COVID-19 vaccine. Produced via immunoSEQ multiplex PCR; TCRdb's table is partial and in-frame only. The sample has tens of thousands of clones; around nine tenths are singletons. The source material was peripheral blood, sampled on day 0 of MenACWY control vaccination. The receptor set was obtained from an adult in good health.

CDR3 in DNA: TGTGCCAGTAGTATAGATCCCAGGACTGGTAATACGCAGTATTTT. Residues: CASSIDPRTGNTQYF. V usage is TRBV19 and J usage is TRBJ2-3; tentative D call: TRBD2 (5 bases). The germline gives CDR1 LNHDA, CDR2 SQIVND (reference sequence). The CDR3 has 15 residues. The V end was cut by 0 bases, the J end by 7 bases, with 14 bases between. Together with reference TRBV19 and TRBJ2-3, the CDR3 gives the full variable domain: DGGITQSPKYLFRKEGQNVTLSCEQNLNHDAMYWYRQDPGQGLRLIYYSQIVNDFQKGDIAEGYSVSREKKESFPLTVTSAQKNPTAFYLCASSIDPRTGNTQYFGPGTRLTVL.

V gene TRBV29-1 combines with J gene TRBJ2-2; D is perhaps TRBD1 (5 bases). This CDR3 has 15 residues. CDR1 SQVTM and CDR2 ANQGSEA come from the germline V gene. V was clipped by 0 bases and J by 3 bases, with 11 bases between them. CDR3 coding DNA: TGCAGCGTTGAAGAAACAGGTCTTTACACCGGGGAGCTGTTTTTT. The encoded protein is CSVEETGLYTGELFF.

J is TRBJ2-7 and V is TRBV7-2; D not certain. The CDR3 has 13 amino acids. The ends were cut back, 1 base at V and 1 base at J, with 5 bases in the middle. Germline-derived CDR1 and CDR2 are SGHTA and FQGNSA. The CDR3 protein is CASSLVESYEQYF. CDR3 nucleotide sequence: TGTGCCAGCAGCTTAGTAGAGTCCTACGAGCAGTACTTC. The full variable domain, with the rest looked up from reference TRBV7-2 and TRBJ2-7, is GAGVSQSPSNKVTEKGKDVELRCDPISGHTALYWYRQSLGQGLEFLIYFQGNSAPDKSGLPSDRFSAERTGGSVSTLTIQRTQQEDSAVYLCASSLVESYEQYFGPGTRLTVT.

This chain uses TRBV5-1 with TRBJ1-4; TRBD1 matches at 9 bases. Germline V lookup: CDR1 SGHRS, CDR2 YFSETQ. After removal of 3 bases from V and 3 bases from J, the junction contained 6 bases not matched to a gene. This CDR3 contains 16 residues. The CDR3 DNA reads as TGCGCCAGCAGCTCCACAGGGGGCGCGTCTAATGAAAAACTGTTTTTT. Its translation: CASSSTGGASNEKLFF.

This clone was seen once. This chain connects TRBV4-2 to TRBJ2-7; TRBD2 agrees at 8 bases. The germline V gene has CDR1 LGHNA and CDR2 YNFKEQ. The length of the CDR3 is 16 residues. V shed 4 bases and J 0 bases; nucleotides not matched to a gene: 8. This CDR3 reads CASSLLAGESSYEQYF. CDR3 nucleotide sequence: TGTGCCAGCAGCCTGCTAGCGGGTGAAAGCTCCTACGAGCAGTACTTC.

The chain combines TRBV29-1 with TRBJ1-1; D is unclear. Germline values: CDR1 SQVTM, CDR2 ANQGSEA. This CDR3 region has 11 residues. Trimming removed 5 bases from V and 5 bases from J, with 9 bases in between. The CDR3 DNA reads as TGCAGCGTTACACCGTTAACTGAAGCTTTCTTT. This gives the protein CSVTPLTEAFF.

This chain joins TRBV9 and TRBJ2-7; the D gene could be TRBD1 or TRBD2 (5 bases each). The CDR3 consists of 14 residues. Trimming removed 0 bases from V and 7 bases from J, with 14 bases in between. CDR1 and CDR2 (germline): SGDLS, YYNGEE. CDR3 in amino acids: CASSVGGDGGEQYF. DNA for the CDR3: TGTGCCAGCAGCGTAGGGGGAGATGGGGGAGAGCAGTACTTC.

DNA for the CDR3: TGCAGCGTTGAAGATCTAGCGCCCAATGAGCAGTTCTTC. Amino acid sequence: CSVEDLAPNEQFF. The chain recombines TRBV29-1 with TRBJ2-1; TRBD2 might be the D (6 bases). V was shortened by 0 bases and J by 6 bases, with 9 bases between the two germline ends. The CDR3 is made up of 13 amino acids. CDR1 is SQVTM and CDR2 is ANQGSEA in the germline V gene.

This chain joins TRBV5-6 and TRBJ2-7; TRBD1 matches at 8 bases. The V gene end was trimmed by 4 bases and the J gene end by 3 bases; junction bases not matched to a gene: 12. The germline V gene encodes CDR1 SGHDT and CDR2 YYEEEE. CDR3 size: 16 residues. The CDR3, as DNA: TGTGCCAGCAGCGCCGACGAGACAGGGGCCTTCTACGAGCAGTACTTC. This codes for CASSADETGAFYEQYF. The full variable domain, rest sourced from reference TRBV5-6 and TRBJ2-7, is DAGVTQSPTHLIKTRGQQVTLRCSPKSGHDTVSWYQQALGQGPQFIFQYYEEEERQRGNFPDRFSGHQFPNYSSELNVNALLLGDSALYLCASSADETGAFYEQYFGPGTRLTVT.

This clone turned up a few times. The rearrangement uses TRBV7-9 and TRBJ2-7; D call uncertain. CDR3 size: 15 residues. The germline V gene has CDR1 SEHNR and CDR2 FQNEAQ (reference sequence). V was pared by 0 bases and J by 6 bases, with 15 bases between. CDR3 in DNA: TGTGCCAGCAGCTTAGCCCCCGGCAGGCTTCTCGAGCAGTACTTC. Encoded protein: CASSLAPGRLLEQYF.